This T cell receptor (beta chain) was sequenced in a study of OX40 agonist ivuxolimab in advanced cancers. Study background: Patients treated during dose escalation were battling hepatocellular carcinoma, melanoma, renal cell or head and neck cancer. A mean age of approximately 58 years, range roughly 23 to 85, was recorded, and 70% to 85% were male.

V shed 4 bases and J shed 5 bases, with 2 bases lying between them. The CDR3 is 11 amino acids. Germline V gene sequence: CDR1 SGHVS, CDR2 FNYEAQ. Measured with immunoSEQ multiplex PCR; TCRdb has only the in-frame clones, and not every one. The sample includes over 10,000 clones, around 80% of them seen just once. This sequence was found in an adult with an advanced solid tumor such as melanoma, head and neck, liver or kidney cancer. This sample comprised CD4+ or CD8+ T cells sorted from blood, obtained in a trial of the OX40 agonist ivuxolimab. The chain couples TRBV7-6 to TRBJ2-2; D not resolved. CDR3 residues: CASSSTGELFF. The CDR3 DNA reads as TGTGCCAGCAGCTCAACCGGGGAGCTGTTTTTT. The whole variable domain, remainder taken from reference TRBV7-6 and TRBJ2-2, is GAGVSQSPRYKVTKRGQDVALRCDPISGHVSLYWYRQALGQGPEFLTYFNYEAQQDKSGLPNDRFSAERPEGSISTLTIQRTEQRDSAMYRCASSSTGELFFGEGSRLTVL.